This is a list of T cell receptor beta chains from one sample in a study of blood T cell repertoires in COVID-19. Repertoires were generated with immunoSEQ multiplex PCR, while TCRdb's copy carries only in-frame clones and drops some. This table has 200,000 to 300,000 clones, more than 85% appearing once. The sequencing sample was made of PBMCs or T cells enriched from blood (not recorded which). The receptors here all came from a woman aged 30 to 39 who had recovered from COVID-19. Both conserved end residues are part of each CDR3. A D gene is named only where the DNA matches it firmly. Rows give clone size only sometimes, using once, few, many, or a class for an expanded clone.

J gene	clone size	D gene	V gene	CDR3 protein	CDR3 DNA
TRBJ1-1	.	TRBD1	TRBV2	CASSGGQGVIFSMGSEAFF	TGTGCCAGCAGTGGTGGGCAGGGGGTCATATTCTCTATGGGATCTGAAGCTTTCTTT
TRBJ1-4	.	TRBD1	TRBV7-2	CASSPQGALNEKLFF	TGTGCCAGCAGCCCTCAGGGGGCACTTAATGAAAAACTGTTTTTT
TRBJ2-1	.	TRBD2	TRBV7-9	CASSNAQELAGGWEQFF	TGTGCCAGCAGTAATGCTCAGGAATTAGCGGGAGGGTGGGAGCAGTTCTTC
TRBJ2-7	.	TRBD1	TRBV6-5	CASRTGGAYEQYF	TGTGCCAGCAGGACAGGGGGGGCCTACGAGCAGTACTTC
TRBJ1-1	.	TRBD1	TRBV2	CASRPDRGGTEAFF	TGTGCCAGCAGACCCGACAGGGGGGGTACTGAAGCTTTCTTT
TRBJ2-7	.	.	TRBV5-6	CASSLGPGAAEQYF	TGTGCCAGCAGCTTGGGGCCGGGAGCAGCCGAGCAGTACTTC
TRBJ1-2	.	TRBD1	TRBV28	CASRSGTGGLGTYGYTF	TGTGCCAGCAGATCCGGGACAGGGGGACTGGGGACCTATGGCTACACCTTC
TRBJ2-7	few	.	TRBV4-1	CASSQAPSYEQYF	TGCGCCAGCAGCCAGGCTCCTAGCTACGAGCAGTACTTC
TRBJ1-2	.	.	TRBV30	CAWSDRVRGYTF	TGTGCCTGGAGTGACAGGGTGAGAGGCTACACCTTC
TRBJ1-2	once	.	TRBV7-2	CASSLVAGYYGYTF	TGTGCCAGCAGCTTAGTTGCCGGGTATTATGGCTACACCTTC
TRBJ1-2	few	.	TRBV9	CASSPLYTGKARGYTF	TGTGCCAGCAGCCCCCTCTACACCGGGAAAGCGAGGGGCTACACCTTC
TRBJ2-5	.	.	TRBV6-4	CASSGLQGNQETQYF	TGTGCCAGCAGTGGGTTGCAGGGGAACCAAGAGACCCAGTACTTC
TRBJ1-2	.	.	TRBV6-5	CASSSGGRSISF	TGTGCCAGCAGTTCTGGGGGCAGGAGTATTTCCTTC
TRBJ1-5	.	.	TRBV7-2	CASSLGGQQPQHF	TGTGCCAGCAGCTTAGGAGGGCAACAGCCCCAGCATTTT
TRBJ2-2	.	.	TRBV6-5	CASSRGQTGPGELFF	TGTGCCAGCAGTAGAGGACAGACAGGTCCCGGGGAGCTGTTTTTT
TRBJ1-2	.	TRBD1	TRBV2	CASSYDRDIYGYTF	TGTGCCAGCAGTTACGACAGGGATATCTATGGCTACACCTTC
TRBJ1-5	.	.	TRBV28	CASASGGEPQHF	TGTGCCAGCGCTTCTGGGGGGGAGCCCCAGCATTTT
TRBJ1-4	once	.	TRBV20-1	CSASPEIASNEKLFF	TGCAGTGCTAGTCCAGAAATTGCATCTAATGAAAAACTGTTTTTT
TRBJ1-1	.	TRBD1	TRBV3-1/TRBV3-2	CASSTQGGTEAFF	TGTGCCAGCAGTACACAGGGGGGTACTGAAGCTTTCTTT
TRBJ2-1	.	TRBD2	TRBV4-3	CASSQDSGLAGGPQFF	TGCGCCAGCAGCCAAGATTCAGGACTAGCGGGAGGGCCTCAGTTCTTC
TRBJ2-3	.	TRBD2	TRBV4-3	CASSQASYWASGGTTDTQYF	TGCGCCAGCAGCCAAGCGTCCTATTGGGCTAGCGGAGGGACCACAGATACGCAGTATTTT
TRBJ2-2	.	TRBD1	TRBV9	CASSSRQGAAGELFF	TGTGCCAGCAGCTCCCGACAGGGGGCAGCCGGGGAGCTGTTTTTT
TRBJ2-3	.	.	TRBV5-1	CASSRGEGTDTQYF	TGCGCCAGCAGCCGGGGAGAGGGCACAGATACGCAGTATTTT
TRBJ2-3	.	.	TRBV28	CASSSQKQAAYTDTQYF	TGTGCCAGCAGTTCCCAAAAACAGGCGGCCTACACAGATACGCAGTATTTT
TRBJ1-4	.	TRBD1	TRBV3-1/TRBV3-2	CASGPGQGREKLFF	TGTGCCAGCGGACCGGGACAGGGACGAGAAAAACTGTTTTTT
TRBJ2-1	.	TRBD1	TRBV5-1	CASSQGQASYNEQFF	TGCGCCAGCAGCCAGGGACAGGCCTCCTACAATGAGCAGTTCTTC
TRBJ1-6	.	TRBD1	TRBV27	CASSQGIGSPLHF	TGTGCCAGCTCACAGGGGATAGGTTCACCCCTCCACTTT
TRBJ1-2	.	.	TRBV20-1	CSASRDGYTF	TGCAGTGCTAGCAGGGATGGCTACACCTTC
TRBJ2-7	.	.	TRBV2	CASDPPKGNYEQYF	TGTGCCAGTGACCCCCCTAAGGGGAACTACGAGCAGTACTTC
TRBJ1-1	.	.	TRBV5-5	CASSSDSWNTEAFF	TGTGCCAGCAGTTCGGACAGTTGGAACACTGAAGCTTTCTTT
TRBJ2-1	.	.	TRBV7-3	CASSLTRSDEQFF	TGTGCCAGCAGCTTAACTCGCAGTGATGAGCAGTTCTTC
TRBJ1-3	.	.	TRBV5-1	CASSLVPARLSGNTIYF	TGCGCCAGCAGCTTGGTTCCTGCGAGACTCTCTGGAAACACCATATATTTT
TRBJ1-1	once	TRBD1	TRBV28	CASSRQNRDRTYTEAFF	TGTGCCAGCAGCCGCCAAAATCGGGACAGAACTTACACTGAAGCTTTCTTT
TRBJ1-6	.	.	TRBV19	CASSGLSGSSYNSPLHF	TGTGCCAGTAGTGGCCTCTCGGGGAGCTCCTATAATTCACCCCTCCACTTT
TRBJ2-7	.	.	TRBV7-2	CASSLARDSGPFSGRLPREQYF	TGTGCCAGCAGCTTAGCGCGAGACAGCGGTCCATTCAGCGGGCGCTTGCCCCGGGAGCAGTACTTC
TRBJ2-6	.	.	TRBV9	CASSVDPYPSGANVLTF	TGTGCCAGCAGCGTAGACCCCTACCCCTCTGGGGCCAACGTCCTGACTTTC
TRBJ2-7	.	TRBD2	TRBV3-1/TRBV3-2	CASSSPMRGRKNYEQYF	TGTGCCAGCAGCTCCCCTATGCGCGGGAGAAAGAACTACGAGCAGTACTTC
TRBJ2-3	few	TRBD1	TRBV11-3	CASSLRQGGTDTQYF	TGTGCCAGCAGCTTAAGACAGGGTGGCACAGATACGCAGTATTTT
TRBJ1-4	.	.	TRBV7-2	CASSLDGGSEKLFF	TGTGCCAGCAGCTTAGACGGAGGTAGCGAAAAACTGTTTTTT
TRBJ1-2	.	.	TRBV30	CAWSKQRRDYGYTF	TGTGCCTGGAGTAAGCAGAGGAGGGACTATGGCTACACCTTC
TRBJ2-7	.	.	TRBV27	CASSLLGGEQYF	TGTGCCAGCAGTTTACTGGGGGGAGAGCAGTACTTC
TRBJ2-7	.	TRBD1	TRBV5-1	CASSEDRAQPTYEQYF	TGCGCCAGCAGCGAGGACAGGGCCCAACCTACCTACGAGCAGTACTTC
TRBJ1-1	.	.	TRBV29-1	CSVSIGGDTEAFF	TGCAGCGTCTCAATAGGGGGGGACACTGAAGCTTTCTTT
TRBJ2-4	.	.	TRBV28	CASSSPGKWGLAKNIQYF	TGTGCCAGCAGTTCCCCCGGGAAATGGGGTCTAGCCAAAAACATTCAGTACTTC
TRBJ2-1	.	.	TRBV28	CASSLGGANNEQFF	TGTGCCAGCAGTTTAGGGGGGGCAAACAATGAGCAGTTCTTC
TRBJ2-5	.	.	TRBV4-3	CASSPVGEKETQYF	TGCGCCAGCAGCCCCGTTGGAGAGAAAGAGACCCAGTACTTC